The 27 T cell receptor beta chains listed next were all sequenced from one sample in a study of T cell responses to AZD1222 COVID-19 vaccine. Clones were read by immunoSEQ multiplex PCR, and TCRdb kept only the in-frame ones, dropping some. The table includes about 160,000 clones, about nine tenths detected once. The sample here was peripheral blood, taken 28 days after the second AZD1222 dose. The receptor source for this set is an adult who received the AZD1222 COVID-19 vaccine.

The CDR3 region is CASSPGLAGEQFF. CDR3 sequence (DNA): TGCGCCAGCAGCCCGGGACTAGCGGGGGAGCAGTTCTTC. The V and J genes are TRBV10-1 and TRBJ2-1; 13 nucleotides line up with TRBD2. The CDR3 is 13 residues long. The ends lost 6 bases at V and 10 bases at J; junction bases unmatched: 3. In germline, CDR1 is WNHNN, CDR2 SYGVQD (reference sequence).

Only one count was recorded for this clone. V is TRBV25-1 and J is TRBJ1-1; no clear D. The V end lost 8 bases, the J end lost 0 bases, and 4 bases lay between the germline ends. The CDR3 contains 11 residues. Germline V gene lookup returns CDR1 MGHDK and CDR2 SYGVNS. CDR3 nucleotides: TGTGCCAGCGTAATGAACACTGAAGCTTTCTTT. This gives the protein CASVMNTEAFF.

The chain is built from TRBV7-2 and TRBJ2-2; D remains ambiguous. V was pared by 2 bases and J by 4 bases, with 11 bases between. This CDR3 has 15 residues. In germline, CDR1 is SGHTA, CDR2 FQGNSA. CDR3 coding DNA: TGTGCCAGCAGCTTAAGCGCCGCAACCACCGGGGAGCTGTTTTTT. It encodes CASSLSAATTGELFF.

This clone was found many times. The rearrangement links TRBV15 to TRBJ1-2; 10 nucleotides agree with TRBD1. This CDR3 is 17 amino acids long. V lost 0 bases and J lost 8; bases outside the gene matches: 12. Germline CDR1 and CDR2: LNHNV and YYDKDF (reference sequence). CDR3 in DNA: TGTGCCACCAGCAGAGAATATTCACGGACAGGGGGGGACGGCTACACCTTC. Its protein is CATSREYSRTGGDGYTF. Variable domain in full (rest from reference TRBV15 and TRBJ1-2): DAMVIQNPRYQVTQFGKPVTLSCSQTLNHNVMYWYQQKSSQAPKLLFHYYDKDFNNEADTPDNFQSRRPNTSFCFLDIRSPGLGDTAMYLCATSREYSRTGGDGYTFGSGTRLTVV.

CDR3: CASSSGGSNQPQHF. In DNA form, the CDR3 reads TGTGCCAGCAGTTCTGGAGGGAGCAATCAGCCCCAGCATTTT. V usage is TRBV27 and J usage is TRBJ1-5; no reliable D call. Germline V gene data show CDR1 as MNHEY and CDR2 as SMNVEV (reference sequence). Trimming cost V 4 bases and J 1 base, with 8 bases left between them. CDR3 size: 14 residues.

The chain joins TRBV18 to TRBJ2-3; D is unclear. Germline V CDR1 and CDR2: KGHSH, LQKENI. V was pared by 2 bases and J by 2 bases, with 5 bases between. This CDR3 region has 13 residues. The CDR3 DNA sequence: TGTGCCAGCTCACCATCAGACACAGATACGCAGTATTTT. Encoded protein: CASSPSDTDTQYF. Drawing the rest from reference TRBV18 and TRBJ2-3, the complete variable domain is NAGVMQNPRHLVRRRGQEARLRCSPMKGHSHVYWYRQLPEEGLKFMVYLQKENIIDESGMPKERFSAEFPKEGPSILRIQQVVRGDSAAYFCASSPSDTDTQYFGPGTRLTVL.

The rearrangement joins TRBV27 to TRBJ1-6, with D unresolved. V shed 5 bases and J shed 6 bases, with 14 bases lying between them. CDR3 length: 15 residues. Germline lookup yields CDR1 MNHEY and CDR2 SMNVEV (reference sequence). CDR3 sequence: CASSAGPGINSPLHF. The CDR3 DNA reads TGTGCCAGCAGTGCCGGGCCCGGAATTAATTCACCCCTCCACTTT.

This rearrangement joins TRBV24-1 to TRBJ2-3, with a possible D match to TRBD1 (6 bases). CDR1 is KGHDR and CDR2 is SFDVKD in the germline V gene. The CDR3 runs 15 residues. Trimming shortened V by 4 bases and J by 1 base, and 11 bases separated the two germline ends. The CDR3 DNA follows: TGTGCCACCAGTGAGGGCAGGGGAGGCACAGATACGCAGTATTTT. It yields the protein CATSEGRGGTDTQYF.

V and J are TRBV5-1 and TRBJ2-1; weak D call: TRBD2 (5 bases). The V end was cut by 4 bases, the J end by 7 bases, with 15 bases between. CDR1 and CDR2 (germline): SGHRS, YFSETQ. The length of the CDR3 is 14 residues. CDR3 region: CASSPTELVNEQFF. The CDR3 DNA reads as TGCGCCAGCAGCCCCACTGAACTAGTGAATGAGCAGTTCTTC.

The rearrangement joins TRBV3-1 (or the pseudogene TRBV3-2) to TRBJ1-4, with D possibly matching TRBD1 (5 bases). Looked up from germline, CDR1 is LGHDT and CDR2 is YNNKEL (reference sequence). The V end was cut by 4 bases, the J end by 1 base, with 10 bases between. The CDR3 runs 15 residues. CDR3 in amino acids: CASSPSGITNEKLFF. The CDR3 DNA reads as TGTGCCAGCAGCCCGTCAGGGATAACTAATGAAAAACTGTTTTTT.

This chain joins TRBV30 and TRBJ2-1; 10 bases agree with TRBD2. V lost 8 bases and J lost 9; bases outside the gene matches: 31. The germline gives CDR1 GTSNPN, CDR2 SVGIG (reference sequence). This CDR3 comprises 20 residues. The CDR3 DNA sequence: TGTGCCGTTACCCCGGGCCGCGGGGGGCGAAAGAGCGGGAGGGCCTCTGAGCAGTTCTTC. Translated: CAVTPGRGGRKSGRASEQFF. The full variable domain, its missing parts supplied by reference TRBV30 and TRBJ2-1, is SQTIHQWPATLVQPVGSPLSLECTVEGTSNPNLYWYRQAAGRGLQLLFYSVGIGQISSEVPQNLSASRPQDRQFILSSKKLLLSDSGFYLCAVTPGRGGRKSGRASEQFFGPGTRLTVL.

V gene TRBV27 combines with J gene TRBJ2-3; TRBD2 might be the D (5 bases). The germline V gene has CDR1 MNHEY and CDR2 SMNVEV (reference sequence). V lost 8 bases, J lost 7 bases, and 10 bases lay in between. The CDR3 is 11 residues long. Written as DNA, the CDR3 is TGTGCCAGCCGGACTCACTATACGCAGTATTTT. It codes for CASRTHYTQYF.

The rearrangement joins TRBV5-1 to TRBJ1-4; tentative D call: TRBD1 (6 bases). Germline V CDR1 and CDR2: SGHRS, YFSETQ. Deletions cut 5 bases from V and 5 bases from J, with 19 bases between. The CDR3 sequence is 16 residues long. CDR3 sequence reads: CASRQNPGHPNEKLFF. In DNA form, the CDR3 reads TGCGCCAGCAGACAAAATCCGGGACACCCAAATGAAAAACTGTTTTTT.

The sample holds one count of this clone. The genes are TRBV5-1 and TRBJ2-2; TRBD2 might be the D (6 bases). Germline V gene sequence: CDR1 SGHRS, CDR2 YFSETQ. The V end was cut by 1 base, the J end by 5 bases, with 15 bases between. This CDR3 comprises 16 residues. CDR3 nucleotide sequence: TGCGCCAGCAGCTTGTTATGGGAGGAAGGGACCGGGGAGCTGTTTTTT. As protein: CASSLLWEEGTGELFF.

The J gene is TRBJ1-1, the V gene TRBV12-3 or TRBV12-4, with no clear D. The CDR3 totals 13 residues. V lost 5 bases and J 3 bases, leaving 10 bases between the germline ends. The CDR3 sequence is CASSLYGYTEAFF. The DNA of the CDR3 is TGTGCCAGCAGTCTTTATGGTTACACTGAAGCTTTCTTT.

V is TRBV6-1 and J is TRBJ2-7, with TRBD1 as a possible D gene (5 bases). V was pared by 0 bases and J by 4 bases, with 19 bases between. This CDR3 spans 17 amino acids. Germline CDR1 MNHNS, CDR2 SASEGT. This CDR3 reads CASSEALLQAYSYEQYF. In DNA, the CDR3 is TGTGCCAGCAGTGAAGCGCTTCTACAGGCCTATTCTTACGAGCAGTACTTC.

The CDR3 reads CASSTGISGANVLTF. Written as DNA, the CDR3 is TGTGCCAGTAGTACGGGTATCTCTGGGGCCAACGTCCTGACTTTC. This sequence joins TRBV19 and TRBJ2-6; D remains ambiguous. The CDR3 covers 15 residues. V was cut by 4 bases and J by 0 bases, with 7 bases left in between. Germline V gives CDR1 LNHDA, CDR2 SQIVND (reference sequence). Combining the CDR3 with reference TRBV19 and TRBJ2-6 gives the whole variable domain DGGITQSPKYLFRKEGQNVTLSCEQNLNHDAMYWYRQDPGQGLRLIYYSQIVNDFQKGDIAEGYSVSREKKESFPLTVTSAQKNPTAFYLCASSTGISGANVLTFGAGSRLTVL.

The chain recombines TRBV11-1 with TRBJ2-1, with 7 bases matching TRBD1. The CDR3 totals 15 residues. V gave up 2 bases and J gave up 10 bases; unmatched junction bases: 11. Germline assignment: CDR1 SGHAT and CDR2 FQDESV (reference sequence). This chain's CDR3 is CASSLRQGRNQEQFF. For the CDR3, the DNA is TGTGCCAGCAGCTTAAGACAGGGAAGGAATCAAGAGCAGTTCTTC.

The chain carries TRBV3-1 (or the pseudogene TRBV3-2) and TRBJ2-2, with D maybe TRBD2 (6 bases). Trimming shortened V by 4 bases and J by 9 bases, and 15 bases separated the two germline ends. Per the germline V gene, CDR1 is LGHDT and CDR2 is YNNKEL (reference sequence). This CDR3 is built from 14 residues. CDR3 residues: CASSLGTEGRELFF. In DNA form, the CDR3 reads TGTGCCAGCAGCCTGGGGACGGAGGGCCGGGAGCTGTTTTTT.

The chain carries TRBV4-1 and TRBJ2-7, with TRBD2 identical over 7 bases. Germline V gene sequence: CDR1 MGHRA, CDR2 YSYEKL. This CDR3 has 13 amino acids. Trimming at V came to 3 bases and at J to 4 bases, leaving 3 bases not matched to a gene. The DNA of the CDR3 is TGCGCCAGCAGCCACCCTAGCGGATACGAGCAGTACTTC. Translation gives CASSHPSGYEQYF.

The chain links TRBV15 to TRBJ2-7; no clear D. Germline V gene data show CDR1 as LNHNV and CDR2 as YYDKDF (reference sequence). The CDR3 is 12 residues long. Trimming shortened V by 0 bases and J by 6 bases, and 6 bases separated the two germline ends. DNA of the CDR3: TGTGCCACCAGCAGAGAACTGGGCGAGCAGTACTTC. This translates into CATSRELGEQYF.

The chain combines TRBV6-5 with TRBJ1-3; weak D call: TRBD1 (6 bases). Trimming removed 2 bases at V and 1 base at J, with 9 bases between. CDR1 MNHEY and CDR2 SVGAGI come from the germline V gene. The CDR3 totals 15 residues. Here the CDR3 DNA reads TGTGCCAGCAGTTACGGGCAGGGGTCTGGAAACACCATATATTTT. It is translated as CASSYGQGSGNTIYF.

This rearrangement joins TRBV5-1 to TRBJ2-3; either TRBD1 or TRBD2 may supply D (5 bases each). The CDR3 spans 17 residues. Trimming stripped 1 base from V and 0 bases from J, with 15 bases between. Per germline, CDR1 SGHRS and CDR2 YFSETQ. CDR3 DNA: TGCGCCAGCAGCTTGACCCCCGGGACGGCGAGCACAGATACGCAGTATTTT. Its protein is CASSLTPGTASTDTQYF.

Only a few counts were recorded for this clone. V gene TRBV5-1 combines with J gene TRBJ2-2; TRBD2 matches 9 bases. The CDR3 is 16 residues long. Germline assignment: CDR1 SGHRS and CDR2 YFSETQ. After removal of 2 bases from V and 4 bases from J, the junction contained 6 bases not matched to a gene. The CDR3 here is CASSFISGSVTGELFF. DNA of the CDR3: TGCGCCAGCAGCTTTATTAGCGGGAGTGTCACCGGGGAGCTGTTTTTT.

This chain connects TRBV6-5 to TRBJ1-2; TRBD1 agrees at 8 bases. V gave up 0 bases and J gave up 6 bases; unmatched junction bases: 6. Germline CDR1 is MNHEY and CDR2 is SVGAGI. CDR3 length equals 15 residues. The CDR3 DNA is TGTGCCAGCAGTTACTCGATCGGGACAGGCCATGGCTACACCTTC. The encoded protein is CASSYSIGTGHGYTF.

The chain recombines TRBV27 with TRBJ2-6; the D gene could be TRBD1 or TRBD2 (5 bases each). The germline V and J ends were trimmed by 5 bases and 0 bases, with 26 bases remaining between them. CDR1 MNHEY and CDR2 SMNVEV come from the germline V gene (reference sequence). CDR3 size: 21 residues. The DNA of the CDR3 is TGTGCCAGCAGTCTTATGCCCCTAACCGGGACGGAAGTCTCTGGGGCCAACGTCCTGACTTTC. This gives the protein CASSLMPLTGTEVSGANVLTF.

The chain has TRBV6-5 and TRBJ1-6; D is undetermined. Deletions cut 7 bases from V and 8 bases from J, with 15 bases between. Germline V CDR1 and CDR2: MNHEY, SVGAGI. This CDR3 has 14 amino acids. Here the CDR3 DNA reads TGTGCCAGCACCAAAGGGATGGAGGATTCACCCCTCCACTTT. This gives the protein CASTKGMEDSPLHF.